This T cell receptor (beta chain) was profiled in a study of OX40 agonist ivuxolimab in advanced cancers. The CDR3 runs 15 residues. Trimming took off 4 bases at V and 3 bases at J, with 16 bases between the two ends. CDR1 is MNHEY, CDR2 SMNVEV, per germline (reference sequence). Sequencing used immunoSEQ multiplex PCR; TCRdb keeps in-frame clones, though not all of them. The table includes fewer than 70,000 clones, approximately 90% detected once. Sequenced material: CD4+ or CD8+ T cells sorted from blood, taken in a trial of the OX40 agonist ivuxolimab. The chain is built from TRBV27 and TRBJ2-7; D possibly matches TRBD1 or TRBD2 (5 bases each). This TCR came from an adult with an advanced solid tumor such as melanoma, head and neck, liver or kidney cancer. CDR3 DNA sequence: TGTGCCAGCAGTTACGGTGGGGGACCGAACTACGAGCAGTACTTC. Residues: CASSYGGGPNYEQYF.